Presented here are 19 T cell receptor beta chains from one specimen sequenced in a study of beta chain features in type 1 diabetes. All of the isolated RNA was reverse transcribed, so expressed TCRB transcripts were sequenced. TCRdb keeps only in-frame clones here, not all; method: immunoSEQ multiplex PCR. The repertoire holds more than 300,000 clones, roughly an eighth seen once, with 0.015% to 0.02% in the top ten. Sequenced input: naive CD4+ T cells from blood. Source of these receptors: a man between 18 and 35 years old in good health.

This clone was observed a few times. The rearrangement links TRBV10-3 to TRBJ1-1; a weak D match, TRBD1 (5 bases). Per the germline V gene, CDR1 is ENHRY and CDR2 is SYGVKD. The CDR3 totals 15 residues. With 4 bases removed from V and 3 bases from J, the gap between germline ends came to 15 bases. The CDR3 DNA sequence: TGTGCCATCAGTGCCCTAACAGGCCAGGACACTGAAGCTTTCTTT. Protein: CAISALTGQDTEAFF.

The genes are TRBV5-6 and TRBJ1-2, with D maybe TRBD1 (6 bases). Germline CDR1 reads SGHDT; CDR2 reads YYEEEE. V was cut by 3 bases and J by 8 bases, with 14 bases left in between. The CDR3 is made up of 13 amino acids. CDR3 nucleotide sequence: TGTGCCAGCAGCTCCTATTGGGGGCAGGGCTACACCTTC. Its translation: CASSSYWGQGYTF.

This clone appeared a few times. This rearrangement joins TRBV27 to TRBJ2-2, with D perhaps matching TRBD1 (5 bases). Trimming removed 3 bases from V and 6 bases from J, with 14 bases in between. CDR1 is MNHEY and CDR2 is SMNVEV in the germline V gene (reference sequence). This CDR3 region has 15 residues. CDR3 amino acids: CASSFGKGVAGELFF. CDR3 DNA sequence: TGTGCCAGCAGTTTTGGTAAAGGGGTGGCCGGGGAGCTGTTTTTT.

This clone was seen a few times. The J gene is TRBJ1-6, the V gene TRBV11-2, with 8 nucleotides matching TRBD1. V was pared by 3 bases and J by 5 bases, with 6 bases of the junction left unmatched. The CDR3 covers 16 residues. From germline, CDR1 is SGHAT and CDR2 FQNNGV. CDR3 sequence reads: CASSFGQGANNSPLHF. CDR3 sequence (DNA): TGTGCCAGCAGCTTCGGGCAGGGGGCCAATAATTCACCCCTCCACTTT.

The gene calls are TRBV5-5 and TRBJ2-1, with 8 bases that match TRBD2. The trim removed 1 base at V and 10 bases at J, leaving 13 bases unmatched. The CDR3 is 16 amino acids. Germline V gene data show CDR1 as SGHKS and CDR2 as YYEKEE (reference sequence). The CDR3 is CASSLSGGDFYREQFF. The CDR3 nucleotides are TGTGCCAGCAGCTTGTCCGGGGGGGACTTCTACAGGGAGCAGTTCTTC.

This chain connects TRBV25-1 to TRBJ1-1; 8 positions match TRBD1. The CDR3 runs to 14 residues. V dropped 6 bases and J dropped 5; count of bases not matched to a gene: 8. Looked up from germline, CDR1 is MGHDK and CDR2 is SYGVNS. CDR3 sequence: CASRAFRGRTEAFF. For the CDR3, the DNA is TGTGCCAGCAGAGCTTTCAGGGGGCGTACTGAAGCTTTCTTT.

Of note for this clone: Additional DNA sequences in this sample encode the identical CDR3. This chain connects TRBV28 to TRBJ1-2; D is uncertain. The germline CDR1 and CDR2 sequences are MDHEN and SYDVKM. The CDR3 consists of 12 residues. V was trimmed by 3 bases and J by 4 bases, leaving 6 bases between them. The chain's CDR3 is CASSLSGYGYTF. CDR3 bases: TGTGCCAGCAGTTTGTCCGGCTATGGCTACACCTTC.

This chain uses TRBV7-8 with TRBJ2-3; 9 positions agree with TRBD2. The CDR3 runs 16 residues. The J segment lost 5 bases and the V segment lost 6 bases, leaving 12 bases of the junction unmatched. Germline CDR1 SGHVS, CDR2 FQNEAQ. CDR3 bases: TGTGCCAGCAGTAAAACGCGGGGGGGAAATGGAGATACGCAGTATTTT. The encoded protein is CASSKTRGGNGDTQYF.

This clone showed up just a few times. CDR3 DNA: TGCGCCAGCAGCTTGCTGACTAGCGGGACGGAGGCAGATACGCAGTATTTT. It specifies CASSLLTSGTEADTQYF. The chain links TRBV5-1 to TRBJ2-3; TRBD2 matches at 11 bases. CDR3 length equals 17 residues. Losses at the gene ends were 1 base for V and 4 bases for J; bases not matched to a gene: 8. Germline-derived CDR1 and CDR2 are SGHRS and YFSETQ.

This chain links TRBV18 with TRBJ1-1; 8 bases agree with TRBD1. CDR3 length equals 14 residues. Losses at the gene ends were 6 bases for V and 5 bases for J; bases not matched to a gene: 8. Germline V gene data show CDR1 as KGHSH and CDR2 as LQKENI. CDR3 sequence: CASSVGQGRTEAFF. The CDR3 nucleotides are TGTGCCAGCTCGGTAGGACAGGGAAGGACTGAAGCTTTCTTT.

The rearrangement joins TRBV7-2 to TRBJ2-5; D may be TRBD1 (5 bases). Germline-derived CDR1 and CDR2 are SGHTA and FQGNSA. This CDR3 is 12 amino acids long. Trimming cost V 4 bases and J 5 bases, with 8 bases left between them. The CDR3 reads CASSYQGETQYF. CDR3 nucleotide sequence: TGTGCCAGCAGCTACCAGGGCGAGACCCAGTACTTC. The full variable domain, its missing parts supplied by reference TRBV7-2 and TRBJ2-5, is GAGVSQSPSNKVTEKGKDVELRCDPISGHTALYWYRQSLGQGLEFLIYFQGNSAPDKSGLPSDRFSAERTGGSVSTLTIQRTQQEDSAVYLCASSYQGETQYFGPGTRLLVL.

This clone came up a few times. The chain combines TRBV5-4 with TRBJ2-3; 12 nucleotides align to TRBD2. V lost 3 bases to trimming and J lost 2 bases; unmatched junction nucleotides: 7. The CDR3 runs to 17 residues. From germline, CDR1 is SGHNT and CDR2 YYREEE (reference sequence). This CDR3 reads CASSSSGRAGSTDTQYF. DNA of the CDR3: TGTGCCAGCAGCTCTAGCGGGAGGGCCGGATCCACAGATACGCAGTATTTT.

This clone occurred once. The rearrangement links TRBV5-1 to TRBJ2-3; TRBD2 matches at 8 bases. The CDR3 covers 17 residues. V lost 0 bases to trimming and J lost 1 base; unmatched junction nucleotides: 7. Per the germline V gene, CDR1 is SGHRS and CDR2 is YFSETQ. The CDR3 spells CASSLVTSAFRTDTQYF. The CDR3 nucleotides read TGCGCCAGCAGCTTGGTGACTAGCGCGTTCCGCACAGATACGCAGTATTTT. Variable domain in full (rest from reference TRBV5-1 and TRBJ2-3): KAGVTQTPRYLIKTRGQQVTLSCSPISGHRSVSWYQQTPGQGLQFLFEYFSETQRNKGNFPGRFSGRQFSNSRSEMNVSTLELGDSALYLCASSLVTSAFRTDTQYFGPGTRLTVL.

The rearrangement links TRBV9 to TRBJ2-2; D gene uncertain. V was shortened by 4 bases and J by 6 bases, with 16 bases between the two germline ends. Germline values: CDR1 SGDLS, CDR2 YYNGEE. This CDR3 comprises 15 residues. DNA for the CDR3: TGTGCCAGCAGCCCCATGGGCCGAGACCCCGGGGAGCTGTTTTTT. Translation gives CASSPMGRDPGELFF.

The V call is TRBV6-5, the J call TRBJ2-4; TRBD1 matches 8 bases. Germline V lookup: CDR1 MNHEY, CDR2 SVGAGI. With 5 bases clipped from V and 2 bases from J, the junction kept 5 bases outside the gene matches. The CDR3 extends over 15 amino acids. The CDR3 reads CASSPDRESKNIQYF. CDR3 bases: TGTGCCAGCAGTCCGGACAGGGAGTCCAAAAACATTCAGTACTTC.

The genes are TRBV28 and TRBJ1-1; D gene ambiguous. The V end was cut by 6 bases, the J end by 6 bases, with 8 bases between. The length of the CDR3 is 11 residues. The germline V gene has CDR1 MDHEN and CDR2 SYDVKM. The CDR3: CASSSRSEAFF. In DNA form, the CDR3 reads TGTGCCAGCAGCTCCCGTTCTGAAGCTTTCTTT.

Points on this clone: Within the sample, other DNA sequences also encode this same CDR3. The chain joins TRBV6-5 to TRBJ1-1, with TRBD1 as a possible D gene (5 bases). This CDR3 spans 13 amino acids. Germline assignment: CDR1 MNHEY and CDR2 SVGAGI. V was shortened by 4 bases and J by 1 base, with 7 bases between the two germline ends. The CDR3 region has the DNA TGTGCCAGCAGTTTTGACAGGAACACTGAAGCTTTCTTT. Its protein is CASSFDRNTEAFF.

The V call is TRBV7-8, the J call TRBJ1-2, with 7 bases matching TRBD1. The CDR3 spans 13 residues. The junction had 6 bases not matched to a gene; V was cut back by 5 bases and J by 6 bases. Germline CDR1 SGHVS, CDR2 FQNEAQ. The DNA of the CDR3 is TGTGCCAGCAGCATGACAGGGAAGGATGGCTACACCTTC. Its translation: CASSMTGKDGYTF.

The rearrangement uses TRBV18 and TRBJ1-5; TRBD1 agrees at 8 bases. V dropped 5 bases and J dropped 4; count of bases not matched to a gene: 7. Germline V gene lookup returns CDR1 KGHSH and CDR2 LQKENI. The CDR3 covers 15 residues. This CDR3 is CASSDGQGRNQPQHF. CDR3 coding DNA: TGTGCCAGCTCAGATGGACAGGGACGGAATCAGCCCCAGCATTTT.